The rows below give T cell receptor beta chains drawn from one sample of a study of metastatic and nonmetastatic thyroid tumors. TCRdb re-called clones from the PCR reads using MiXCR. The sample lists about 23,000 clones, roughly 20% occurring once. Sequenced material: blood. All receptors come from a female donor with papillary thyroid cancer or a benign thyroid nodule (not recorded which). Some clones in this sample may be carry-over from other donors' samples. Each CDR3 is given with its conserved first and last residue.

CDR3: CASSVEGLSGNTIYF
length: 15
V: TRBV9
J: TRBJ1-3

CDR3: CASSIKLNTGAFF
length: 13
V: TRBV19
J: TRBJ1-1

CDR3: CASSYSEGPTAEQYF
length: 15
V: TRBV6-2/TRBV6-3
J: TRBJ2-7

CDR3: CASTTTGAKNIQYF
length: 14
V: TRBV6-1
J: TRBJ2-4

CDR3: CSAPSGGSYEQYF
length: 13
V: TRBV20-1
J: TRBJ2-7

CDR3: CASSLDGLAGGRGEQFF
length: 17
V: TRBV11-2
J: TRBJ2-1

CDR3: CASSILQGNSPLHF
length: 14
V: TRBV5-1
J: TRBJ1-6

CDR3: CASSPWTGIYEQYF
length: 14
V: TRBV14
J: TRBJ2-7

CDR3: CATSDLTSGISTDTQYF
length: 17
V: TRBV24-1
J: TRBJ2-3

CDR3: CANSLTYSYEQYF
length: 13
V: TRBV27
J: TRBJ2-7

CDR3: CATSRNRGGKNSPLHF
length: 16
V: TRBV15
J: TRBJ1-6

CDR3: CASSYSGQGDGYTF
length: 14
V: TRBV6-5
J: TRBJ1-2

CDR3: CASSNRLGEQYF
length: 12
V: TRBV27
J: TRBJ2-7

CDR3: CSVRLAGGEQFF
length: 12
V: TRBV20-1
J: TRBJ2-1

CDR3: CASSHLNTEAFF
length: 12
V: TRBV7-9
J: TRBJ1-1

CDR3: CASSLPPDGEQYF
length: 13
V: TRBV9
J: TRBJ2-7

CDR3: CSARDAFGEINEQFF
length: 15
V: TRBV20-1
J: TRBJ2-1

CDR3: CSARGSAEVSSYNEQFF
length: 17
V: TRBV20-1
J: TRBJ2-1

CDR3: CASREGAGGLYNEQFF
length: 16
V: TRBV19
J: TRBJ2-1

CDR3: CSVEDRDSLYGYTF
length: 14
V: TRBV29-1
J: TRBJ1-2

CDR3: CASTRDQNTGELFF
length: 14
V: TRBV10-2
J: TRBJ2-2

CDR3: CASSQDGGSTNNEQFF
length: 16
V: TRBV4-2
J: TRBJ2-1

CDR3: CASSQGQAETQYF
length: 13
V: TRBV5-1
J: TRBJ2-5

CDR3: CASSLDSPGNTIYF
length: 14
V: TRBV5-5
J: TRBJ1-3

CDR3: CASSPMPAESSYNEQFF
length: 17
V: TRBV5-1
J: TRBJ2-1

CDR3: CSAIAASRFDNEQFF
length: 15
V: TRBV20-1
J: TRBJ2-1

CDR3: CASSLARSSYEQYF
length: 14
V: TRBV27
J: TRBJ2-7

CDR3: CASSELEGLAEAFF
length: 14
V: TRBV6-1
J: TRBJ1-1

CDR3: CATSRLGQGGETQHF
length: 15
V: TRBV15
J: TRBJ2-5

CDR3: CSAWDSYGYTF
length: 11
V: TRBV20-1
J: TRBJ1-2

CDR3: CASSLQEQVEGNEQYF
length: 16
V: TRBV28
J: TRBJ2-7

CDR3: CASSFSGPQKKFF
length: 13
V: TRBV11-1
J: TRBJ2-1

CDR3: CASSQSGRPYNEQFF
length: 15
V: TRBV27
J: TRBJ2-1

CDR3: CSARVRDRGLAEAFF
length: 15
V: TRBV20-1
J: TRBJ1-1